This T cell receptor beta chain emerged from a study of blood T cell repertoires in COVID-19. Germline V CDR1 and CDR2: LGHNA, YNFKEQ. V lost 0 bases to trimming and J lost 6 bases, with 12 bases between them. The CDR3 loop spans 15 amino acids. This clone appeared many times. Clones were read by immunoSEQ multiplex PCR, and TCRdb kept only the in-frame ones, dropping some. Of 150,000 to 200,000 clones in the sample, roughly four fifths were seen once. The chain couples TRBV4-2 to TRBJ1-5, with D perhaps TRBD1 (6 bases). The sequence was collected from a woman aged 80 or over with COVID-19, enrolled during active disease. Input material: peripheral blood. The CDR3: CASSQEWGGAQPQHF. CDR3 bases: TGTGCCAGCAGCCAAGAGTGGGGGGGGGCTCAGCCCCAGCATTTT.